This is a list of T cell receptor beta chains from one sample in a study of cytomegalovirus exposure and HLA in healthy donors. Clones were read by immunoSEQ multiplex PCR, and TCRdb kept only the in-frame ones, dropping some. This sample has around 140,000 clones, with under 70% found just once. Sequencing was performed on PBMCs. These TCRs come from a woman aged 55-75 years in good health and CMV-seronegative. Each CDR3 is given with its conserved first and last residue. D genes are given only for firm matches. Size tells how often a clone was seen (once, few, many) or the class of an expanded clone, and some rows leave it out.

size: -
J: TRBJ2-7
V: TRBV27
D: TRBD1
length: 14
CDR3: CASSSTGVTYEQYF
DNA: TGTGCCAGCAGTTCGACAGGGGTCACCTACGAGCAGTACTTC

size: -
J: TRBJ2-7
V: TRBV6-5
D: TRBD2
length: 14
CDR3: CASVSAGGPAEQYF
DNA: TGTGCCAGCGTCTCCGCGGGGGGGCCGGCCGAGCAGTACTTC

size: few
J: TRBJ2-7
V: TRBV4-3
D: TRBD2
length: 16
CDR3: CASSLSTSGTSYEQYF
DNA: TGCGCCAGCAGCCTCTCGACTAGCGGGACCTCCTACGAGCAGTACTTC

size: -
J: TRBJ2-5
V: TRBV21-1
D: -
length: 13
CDR3: CASSAPGEETQYF
DNA: TGTGCCAGCAGCGCCCCCGGGGAAGAGACCCAGTACTTC

size: few
J: TRBJ2-1
V: TRBV11-1
D: TRBD2
length: 17
CDR3: CASSSRLAGSSYNEQFF
DNA: TGTGCCAGCAGCTCCAGACTAGCGGGAAGCTCCTACAATGAGCAGTTCTTC

size: -
J: TRBJ2-1
V: TRBV6-5
D: -
length: 12
CDR3: CASSFSGDEQFF
DNA: TGTGCCAGCAGTTTTTCCGGGGATGAGCAGTTCTTC

size: -
J: TRBJ1-1
V: TRBV7-9
D: -
length: 12
CDR3: CSSSIHDTEAFF
DNA: TGTTCCAGCAGCATACACGACACTGAAGCTTTCTTT

size: -
J: TRBJ2-1
V: TRBV27
D: -
length: 13
CDR3: CASSLGAPNEQFF
DNA: TGTGCCAGCAGTCTGGGGGCGCCCAATGAGCAGTTCTTC

size: few
J: TRBJ2-4
V: TRBV14
D: TRBD1
length: 18
CDR3: CASSQAMGQHLAKNIQYF
DNA: TGTGCCAGCAGCCAAGCCATGGGACAGCATCTAGCCAAAAACATTCAGTACTTC

size: -
J: TRBJ2-1
V: TRBV5-5
D: TRBD2
length: 14
CDR3: CASSLGGRGGEQFF
DNA: TGTGCCAGCAGCTTGGGTGGGAGGGGTGGTGAGCAGTTCTTC

size: few
J: TRBJ1-4
V: TRBV25-1
D: TRBD1
length: 17
CDR3: CASSEYWTGVVAEKLFF
DNA: TGTGCCAGCAGTGAATACTGGACAGGGGTAGTTGCTGAAAAACTGTTTTTT